A selection of T cell receptor beta chains follows, all from one sample in a study of identical twins. Via MiXCR, TCRdb re-called the 5' RACE reads, giving one row per CDR3 protein. The data hold roughly 470,000 distinct CDR3 sequences, with over 11% observed a single time. This same sample was also taken into another study, of yellow fever vaccine responses in identical twins.

Specimen: CD4+ T cells sorted from blood. These receptors came from a woman aged 18 to 35 in good health. Both conserved end residues are part of each CDR3. The D gene is left open where the match is weak. Clone size is given for some rows only: seen once, a few or many times, or a class if the clone is expanded.

>TRBV7-6|-|TRBJ2-4|TRBD2
TGTGCCAGCAGCTTAGTGGGGACTAGCGGACCGAAACTCAAAAACATTCAGTACTTC
CASSLVGTSGPKLKNIQYF
>TRBV29-1|-|TRBJ2-7|-
TGCAGCGTCAAGAGGGCCGGGACCCACGAGCAGTACTTC
CSVKRAGTHEQYF
>TRBV10-3|-|TRBJ2-1|TRBD2
TGTGCCACTACTAGCGGGGGGGGTCTAGGGAATGAGCAGTTCTTC
CATTSGGGLGNEQFF
>TRBV11-3|-|TRBJ2-1|-
TGTGCCAGCAGCCTAGAGCTGGGGGGCTACAATGAGCAGTTCTTC
CASSLELGGYNEQFF
>TRBV7-6|few|TRBJ2-2|-
TGTGCCAGCAGCTCCCCGTTTAGGTCCGGGGAGCTGTTTTTT
CASSSPFRSGELFF
>TRBV20-1|many|TRBJ2-7|TRBD1
TGCAGTGCCACGACCGGGACAGGGGTCACCGAGCAGTACTTC
CSATTGTGVTEQYF
>TRBV20-1|-|TRBJ2-7|-
TGCAGTCCCCTTGACGGAGTCTTATACGAGCAGTACTTC
CSPLDGVLYEQYF
>TRBV20-1|many|TRBJ2-3|-
TGCAGTATCGGTACGGGCAGGGGCACAGATACGCAGTATTTT
CSIGTGRGTDTQYF
>TRBV11-2|-|TRBJ2-1|-
TGTGCCAGCAGCCCCGGCGGGCTAGCGCGCAATGAGCAGTTCTTC
CASSPGGLARNEQFF
>TRBV5-1|few|TRBJ2-3|TRBD1
TGCGCCAGCAGGATACAGGGGCTCGGCACAGATACGCAGTATTTT
CASRIQGLGTDTQYF
>TRBV2|-|TRBJ2-1|TRBD2
TGTGCCAGCAGTGAATATTTAGCGGGGGCTTACAATGAGCAGTTCTTC
CASSEYLAGAYNEQFF
>TRBV12-3/TRBV12-4|few|TRBJ2-2|-
TGTGCCAGCAGCCCCGTTGCGCTAGCGCAACCCTCCGGGGAGCTGTTTTTT
CASSPVALAQPSGELFF
>TRBV5-1|-|TRBJ2-1|-
TGCGCCAGCAGCCCAAGACCGCCTAATGAGCAGTTCTTC
CASSPRPPNEQFF
>TRBV5-1|many|TRBJ1-1|TRBD1
TGCGCCAGCAGCTGGGGGACAGGCGGCGCTGAAGCTTTCTTT
CASSWGTGGAEAFF
>TRBV20-1|few|TRBJ1-6|-
TGCAGTGCTAGAGAGGGAGGTAGGGGTGAAGTTTCACCCCTCCACTTT
CSAREGGRGEVSPLHF
>TRBV28|few|TRBJ2-7|-
TGTGCCAGCAGTCGGGACGGCGACTACGAGCAGTACTTC
CASSRDGDYEQYF
>TRBV6-5|-|TRBJ2-3|-
TGTGCCAGCAGTTACGGACAAATCTTCACAGATACGCAGTATTTT
CASSYGQIFTDTQYF
>TRBV27|many|TRBJ1-3|-
TGTGCCAGCAGTTTTAGATCTGGAAACACCATATATTTT
CASSFRSGNTIYF
>TRBV7-2|few|TRBJ2-5|-
TGTGCCAGCAGCTCCTCGACGGGACGCAAAGAGACCCAGTACTTC
CASSSSTGRKETQYF
>TRBV7-3|-|TRBJ2-5|TRBD2
TGTGCCAGCAGCCCTAGCGGGGGGTTTCAAGAGACCCAGTACTTC
CASSPSGGFQETQYF
>TRBV3-1|few|TRBJ1-2|-
TGTGCCAGCAGCCAAGTTTGGTCAGGGGCCGGCTACACCTTC
CASSQVWSGAGYTF
>TRBV11-2|-|TRBJ2-5|-
TGTGCCAGCAGCTTCACCGGTCGCGCGGGGGAGACCCAGTACTTC
CASSFTGRAGETQYF
>TRBV7-2|-|TRBJ2-7|-
TGTGCCAGCAGCTTAGTCGCTGCTACCCAAATAACTTACGAGCAGTACTTC
CASSLVAATQITYEQYF
>TRBV20-1|-|TRBJ2-5|TRBD2
TGCAGTGCTATTTTAGCGGGTAAAAGAGAGACCCAGTACTTC
CSAILAGKRETQYF
>TRBV4-3|few|TRBJ2-1|-
TGCGCCAGCAGCCGGGACCGGGACTCCTACAATGAGCAGTTCTTC
CASSRDRDSYNEQFF
>TRBV5-6|few|TRBJ1-4|TRBD1
TGTGCCAGCAGCTCCGGGACAGGGGGGAGCAAGAATGAAAAACTGTTTTTT
CASSSGTGGSKNEKLFF
>TRBV3-1|few|TRBJ2-2|TRBD2
TGTGCCAGCAGTTTCCTAGCGGGGGGTATAAACACCGGGGAGCTGTTTTTT
CASSFLAGGINTGELFF
>TRBV29-1|few|TRBJ2-2|TRBD1
TGCAGCGTGGAGGGACAGGGCGACACCGGGGAGCTGTTTTTT
CSVEGQGDTGELFF
>TRBV20-1|many|TRBJ2-7|-
TGCAGTGCTACCCCCCCCTTACGGGGCCACGAGCAGTACTTC
CSATPPLRGHEQYF
>TRBV5-1|-|TRBJ1-4|TRBD1
TGCGCCAGCAGCACCTCGGGACAGGGTAATGAAAAACTGTTTTTT
CASSTSGQGNEKLFF
>TRBV6-5|many|TRBJ1-1|-
TGTGCCAGCAGTTACTGGGGTACTGAAGCTTTCTTT
CASSYWGTEAFF
>TRBV20-1|many|TRBJ2-3|TRBD2
TGCAGTGCCCCCCTAGCGGGCTTCACAGATACGCAGTATTTT
CSAPLAGFTDTQYF
>TRBV4-1|few|TRBJ2-1|-
TGCGCCAGCAGCCAACCTTCGAACCCGCAGCCGGTTTCTACTGAGCAGTTCTTC
CASSQPSNPQPVSTEQFF
>TRBV6-6|many|TRBJ2-1|-
TGTGCCACGTCACAACCGGGGGATGAGCAGTTCTTC
CATSQPGDEQFF
>TRBV11-1|-|TRBJ2-2|TRBD1
TGTGCCAGCAGCTCACCCCCGGGACAGCGCAACACCGGGGAGCTGTTTTTT
CASSSPPGQRNTGELFF
>TRBV29-1|-|TRBJ1-1|TRBD1
TGCAGCGTTAGGGACAGGGGAGAGACTGAAGCTTTCTTT
CSVRDRGETEAFF
>TRBV5-1|few|TRBJ2-5|-
TGCGCCAGCAGGGACCGGGAGACCCAGTACTTC
CASRDRETQYF
>TRBV5-1|-|TRBJ1-2|-
TGCGCCAGCAGCTTGGCCGGGGGAATAGGGTATGGCTACACCTTC
CASSLAGGIGYGYTF
>TRBV20-1|-|TRBJ2-7|TRBD2
TGCAGTGCTATGTTAGCGGGGAAGACCTACGAGCAGTACTTC
CSAMLAGKTYEQYF
>TRBV5-6|few|TRBJ1-1|TRBD1
TGTGCCAGCAGCTTGCTAGACAGGGTGAACACTGAAGCTTTCTTT
CASSLLDRVNTEAFF
>TRBV29-1|-|TRBJ2-7|-
TGCAGCGTTGAAAGCGGGACACCCGAGCAGTACTTC
CSVESGTPEQYF
>TRBV25-1|few|TRBJ1-2|-
TGTGCCAGCAGTGCACCGGGACGGATGTATGGCTACACCTTC
CASSAPGRMYGYTF
>TRBV6-2/TRBV6-3|few|TRBJ2-2|TRBD2
TGTGCCAGCAGCCCCCGGACTAGCGGGAGTTCCGGGGAGCTGTTTTTT
CASSPRTSGSSGELFF
>TRBV10-3|few|TRBJ2-5|-
TGTGCCATCAGTGAGTGGGTTGGGAAGCAAGAGACCCAGTACTTC
CAISEWVGKQETQYF
>TRBV28|few|TRBJ2-7|TRBD2
TGTGCCAGCAGCCCTCTAATAGTAAGGACTAGCGATAGAAGCTCCTACGAGCAGTACTTC
CASSPLIVRTSDRSSYEQYF
>TRBV29-1|many|TRBJ2-1|-
TGCAGCGTTAGGGGGGCAGGACCGGGGCTTAATGAGCAGTTCTTC
CSVRGAGPGLNEQFF
>TRBV12-3/TRBV12-4|many|TRBJ2-3|-
TGTGCCAGCAGTCTGGGGACGGAAAGCACAGATACGCAGTATTTT
CASSLGTESTDTQYF
>TRBV28|-|TRBJ2-7|TRBD1
TGTGCCAGCAGTTCCTATTGGGGTGGGGGACAGGGGTTTTGGCAGTACTTC
CASSSYWGGGQGFWQYF
>TRBV5-4|-|TRBJ2-1|-
TGTGCCAGCAGTTCTTCCGGCCCCCGCCATGAGCAGTTCTTC
CASSSSGPRHEQFF